Listed below are T cell receptor beta chains from one sample, sequenced in a study of cytomegalovirus exposure and HLA in healthy donors. The repertoire was sequenced with immunoSEQ multiplex PCR; TCRdb's copy has only in-frame clones and lacks some. The data show roughly 200,000 clones, with about 81% seen just once and 1.2% held by the top ten. Sequenced sample: PBMCs. Receptor source: a woman aged 25 to 39 in good health and CMV-seronegative. The CDR3 runs from the conserved cysteine through the conserved F or W. A D gene is named only where the DNA matches it firmly. Where a row states a size, it is once, few, many or the class of an expanded clone; other rows omit it.

d_gene: TRBD1
j_gene: TRBJ1-1
v_gene: TRBV7-3
len: 14
abundance: -
CDR3aa: CASSLTVTGEEAFF
CDR3nt: TGTGCCAGCAGCTTAACTGTAACAGGGGAGGAAGCTTTCTTT

d_gene: -
j_gene: TRBJ1-1
v_gene: TRBV30
len: 12
abundance: few
CDR3aa: CAWTGETTEAFF
CDR3nt: TGTGCCTGGACCGGGGAGACCACTGAAGCTTTCTTT

d_gene: -
j_gene: TRBJ2-7
v_gene: TRBV6-5
len: 13
abundance: -
CDR3aa: CASTREASYEQYF
CDR3nt: TGTGCCAGCACCCGAGAGGCCTCCTACGAGCAGTACTTC

d_gene: TRBD1
j_gene: TRBJ1-1
v_gene: TRBV27
len: 16
abundance: -
CDR3aa: CASTGRDRGPNTEAFF
CDR3nt: TGTGCCAGCACCGGCAGGGACAGGGGGCCGAACACTGAAGCTTTCTTT

d_gene: -
j_gene: TRBJ1-4
v_gene: TRBV5-1
len: 14
abundance: -
CDR3aa: CASRKGSGNEKLFF
CDR3nt: TGCGCCAGCAGAAAGGGGTCGGGTAATGAAAAACTGTTTTTT

d_gene: TRBD1
j_gene: TRBJ1-2
v_gene: TRBV6-1
len: 15
abundance: -
CDR3aa: CASREGTGGGYGYTF
CDR3nt: TGTGCCAGTCGTGAGGGGACAGGGGGAGGCTATGGCTACACCTTC

d_gene: -
j_gene: TRBJ1-1
v_gene: TRBV2
len: 13
abundance: once
CDR3aa: CASSEALAKLAFF
CDR3nt: TGTGCCAGCAGTGAAGCGCTCGCGAAGCTCGCTTTCTTT

d_gene: TRBD1
j_gene: TRBJ1-2
v_gene: TRBV11-2
len: 17
abundance: few
CDR3aa: CASSLGGGPGQSYGYTF
CDR3nt: TGTGCCAGCAGCTTAGGAGGGGGCCCGGGACAGTCCTATGGCTACACCTTC

d_gene: TRBD1
j_gene: TRBJ2-7
v_gene: TRBV2
len: 14
abundance: -
CDR3aa: CASSDAGTGYRQYF
CDR3nt: TGTGCCAGCAGTGACGCCGGGACAGGGTATAGGCAGTACTTC

d_gene: TRBD1
j_gene: TRBJ2-3
v_gene: TRBV7-2
len: 19
abundance: -
CDR3aa: CASSSREEVRGPGTDTQYF
CDR3nt: TGTGCCAGCAGCAGCCGAGAGGAGGTGAGGGGGCCGGGCACAGATACGCAGTATTTT

d_gene: -
j_gene: TRBJ2-2
v_gene: TRBV5-1
len: 13
abundance: -
CDR3aa: CASRLDDTGELFF
CDR3nt: TGCGCCAGCCGACTAGACGACACCGGGGAGCTGTTTTTT

d_gene: TRBD2
j_gene: TRBJ2-3
v_gene: TRBV10-2
len: 15
abundance: -
CDR3aa: CASSEAGLATNTQYF
CDR3nt: TGCGCCAGCAGTGAGGCGGGACTAGCGACCAATACGCAGTATTTT

d_gene: -
j_gene: TRBJ2-1
v_gene: TRBV19
len: 15
abundance: -
CDR3aa: CASSLSRGGGNEQFF
CDR3nt: TGTGCCAGTAGTCTCTCGAGAGGGGGGGGGAATGAGCAGTTCTTC

d_gene: TRBD1
j_gene: TRBJ1-6
v_gene: TRBV28
len: 15
abundance: -
CDR3aa: CASSLSGQGDSPLHF
CDR3nt: TGTGCCAGCAGTTTATCGGGGCAGGGGGATTCACCCCTCCACTTT

d_gene: -
j_gene: TRBJ2-1
v_gene: TRBV6-1
len: 16
abundance: -
CDR3aa: CASSEYSGLWDNEQFF
CDR3nt: TGTGCCAGCAGTGAATACTCTGGGCTGTGGGACAATGAGCAGTTCTTC

d_gene: -
j_gene: TRBJ2-3
v_gene: TRBV5-6
len: 15
abundance: -
CDR3aa: CASSLGRLSTDTQYF
CDR3nt: TGTGCCAGCAGCTTGGGTCGTCTTAGCACAGATACGCAGTATTTT

d_gene: -
j_gene: TRBJ2-6
v_gene: TRBV9
len: 15
abundance: -
CDR3aa: CASSEGVSGANVLTF
CDR3nt: TGTGCCAGCAGCGAGGGGGTCTCTGGGGCCAACGTCCTGACTTTC

d_gene: -
j_gene: TRBJ2-7
v_gene: TRBV27
len: 12
abundance: -
CDR3aa: CASRSRGYEQYF
CDR3nt: TGTGCCAGCAGGTCCAGGGGCTACGAGCAGTACTTC

d_gene: -
j_gene: TRBJ2-7
v_gene: TRBV7-9
len: 15
abundance: -
CDR3aa: CASSLNRLAQERQYF
CDR3nt: TGTGCCAGCAGCTTAAATAGGCTAGCTCAGGAGCGCCAGTACTTC

d_gene: TRBD2
j_gene: TRBJ2-1
v_gene: TRBV7-8
len: 13
abundance: -
CDR3aa: CASSRTSGAEQFF
CDR3nt: TGTGCCAGCAGTCGGACTAGCGGGGCTGAGCAGTTCTTC

d_gene: TRBD2
j_gene: TRBJ2-1
v_gene: TRBV7-8
len: 17
abundance: -
CDR3aa: CASSSVPGLADYNEQFF
CDR3nt: TGTGCCAGCAGCTCGGTGCCTGGACTAGCGGACTACAATGAGCAGTTCTTC

d_gene: TRBD1
j_gene: TRBJ1-2
v_gene: TRBV27
len: 12
abundance: few
CDR3aa: CASMGQGGGYTF
CDR3nt: TGTGCCAGCATGGGACAGGGGGGTGGCTACACCTTC

d_gene: TRBD1
j_gene: TRBJ2-3
v_gene: TRBV4-2
len: 15
abundance: -
CDR3aa: CASSQTGQGADTQYF
CDR3nt: TGTGCCAGCAGCCAAACGGGACAGGGGGCAGATACGCAGTATTTT

d_gene: -
j_gene: TRBJ1-5
v_gene: TRBV11-2
len: 13
abundance: -
CDR3aa: CASSYRDTQPQHF
CDR3nt: TGTGCCAGCAGCTATCGGGACACTCAGCCCCAGCATTTT

d_gene: TRBD1
j_gene: TRBJ2-3
v_gene: TRBV11-3
len: 15
abundance: once
CDR3aa: CASSLYWTGTDTQYF
CDR3nt: TGTGCCAGCAGCTTGTACTGGACAGGGACAGATACGCAGTATTTT

d_gene: -
j_gene: TRBJ1-2
v_gene: TRBV30
len: 13
abundance: -
CDR3aa: CAWSLRAGMGDTF
CDR3nt: TGTGCCTGGAGTTTGAGGGCCGGCATGGGAGACACCTTC

d_gene: -
j_gene: TRBJ1-5
v_gene: TRBV5-1
len: 14
abundance: -
CDR3aa: CASSLGTVNQPQHF
CDR3nt: TGCGCCAGCAGCTTGGGTACAGTTAATCAGCCCCAGCATTTT

d_gene: TRBD1
j_gene: TRBJ2-3
v_gene: TRBV7-9
len: 17
abundance: -
CDR3aa: CASSSLSGTGGTDTQYF
CDR3nt: TGTGCCAGCAGCTCCCTCTCCGGGACAGGGGGGACAGATACGCAGTATTTT

d_gene: -
j_gene: TRBJ2-7
v_gene: TRBV6-5
len: 13
abundance: -
CDR3aa: CASSRTEPYEQYF
CDR3nt: TGTGCCAGCAGCCGGACAGAGCCGTACGAGCAGTACTTC

d_gene: TRBD2
j_gene: TRBJ2-7
v_gene: TRBV10-1
len: 13
abundance: -
CDR3aa: CASSRDYNYEQYF
CDR3nt: TGCGCCAGCAGCCGGGACTATAATTACGAGCAGTACTTC

d_gene: -
j_gene: TRBJ1-2
v_gene: TRBV7-9
len: 15
abundance: -
CDR3aa: CASSPSSGRDYGYTF
CDR3nt: TGTGCCAGCAGCCCCTCTTCTGGGAGGGACTATGGCTACACCTTC

d_gene: -
j_gene: TRBJ1-1
v_gene: TRBV28
len: 12
abundance: -
CDR3aa: CASRLQNTEAFF
CDR3nt: TGTGCCAGCAGGTTACAAAACACTGAAGCTTTCTTT

d_gene: -
j_gene: TRBJ2-7
v_gene: TRBV6-5
len: 13
abundance: -
CDR3aa: CASRDPGAYEQYF
CDR3nt: TGTGCCAGCAGGGATCCGGGAGCCTACGAGCAGTACTTC

d_gene: -
j_gene: TRBJ2-7
v_gene: TRBV6-5
len: 16
abundance: -
CDR3aa: CASSYSETGWAYEQYF
CDR3nt: TGTGCCAGCAGTTACTCGGAAACGGGGTGGGCCTACGAGCAGTACTTC

d_gene: -
j_gene: TRBJ2-3
v_gene: TRBV29-1
len: 12
abundance: -
CDR3aa: CSPEGITDTQYF
CDR3nt: TGCAGCCCCGAGGGAATCACAGATACGCAGTATTTT

d_gene: -
j_gene: TRBJ2-7
v_gene: TRBV5-5
len: 16
abundance: -
CDR3aa: CASSRNPGQTNYEQYF
CDR3nt: TGTGCCAGCAGCCGGAACCCGGGACAAACCAACTACGAGCAGTACTTC

d_gene: TRBD2
j_gene: TRBJ2-1
v_gene: TRBV5-4
len: 15
abundance: -
CDR3aa: CASSLASGTSAEQFF
CDR3nt: TGTGCCAGCAGCCTCGCTAGCGGGACGTCGGCTGAGCAGTTCTTC

d_gene: TRBD1
j_gene: TRBJ2-7
v_gene: TRBV19
len: 14
abundance: -
CDR3aa: CASSRTGGGDEQYF
CDR3nt: TGTGCCAGTAGCAGAACAGGGGGCGGAGACGAGCAGTACTTC

d_gene: TRBD2
j_gene: TRBJ2-7
v_gene: TRBV9
len: 14
abundance: -
CDR3aa: CASSPGLEGYEQYF
CDR3nt: TGTGCCAGCAGCCCGGGACTAGAAGGCTACGAGCAGTACTTC

d_gene: TRBD1
j_gene: TRBJ1-2
v_gene: TRBV5-1
len: 13
abundance: few
CDR3aa: CASSLETGYGYTF
CDR3nt: TGCGCCAGCAGCTTGGAGACAGGGTATGGCTACACCTTC

d_gene: -
j_gene: TRBJ2-2
v_gene: TRBV14
len: 12
abundance: -
CDR3aa: CASSYYTGELFF
CDR3nt: TGTGCCAGCAGCTACTACACCGGGGAGCTGTTTTTT

d_gene: TRBD1
j_gene: TRBJ1-1
v_gene: TRBV28
len: 16
abundance: once
CDR3aa: CASSFPDLTGGTEAFF
CDR3nt: TGTGCCAGCAGTTTCCCCGACCTAACAGGGGGTACTGAAGCTTTCTTT

d_gene: -
j_gene: TRBJ2-2
v_gene: TRBV6-5
len: 13
abundance: -
CDR3aa: CASSPHGAAELFF
CDR3nt: TGTGCCAGCAGTCCCCATGGGGCAGCGGAGCTGTTTTTT

d_gene: -
j_gene: TRBJ1-1
v_gene: TRBV25-1
len: 12
abundance: -
CDR3aa: CASSESRSEAFF
CDR3nt: TGTGCCAGCAGTGAATCCCGTTCTGAAGCTTTCTTT

d_gene: -
j_gene: TRBJ1-1
v_gene: TRBV5-1
len: 12
abundance: -
CDR3aa: CASGPLQIEAFF
CDR3nt: TGCGCCAGCGGCCCCCTTCAGATTGAAGCTTTCTTT

d_gene: -
j_gene: TRBJ2-2
v_gene: TRBV30
len: 15
abundance: -
CDR3aa: CACKKAQGNTGELFF
CDR3nt: TGTGCCTGCAAGAAAGCACAGGGCAACACCGGGGAGCTGTTTTTT

d_gene: -
j_gene: TRBJ1-1
v_gene: TRBV19
len: 14
abundance: once
CDR3aa: CASSIDSRGTEAFF
CDR3nt: TGTGCCAGTAGTATAGATAGCCGGGGAACTGAAGCTTTCTTT

d_gene: -
j_gene: TRBJ1-6
v_gene: TRBV21-1
len: 17
abundance: -
CDR3aa: CASRLTPSSSYNSPLHF
CDR3nt: TGTGCCAGCCGTCTTACCCCTTCGAGCTCCTATAATTCACCCCTCCACTTT

d_gene: TRBD1
j_gene: TRBJ1-1
v_gene: TRBV4-1
len: 18
abundance: -
CDR3aa: CASSQARDRSFVNTEAFF
CDR3nt: TGCGCCAGCAGCCAAGCCCGGGACAGGTCGTTTGTGAACACTGAAGCTTTCTTT

d_gene: TRBD2
j_gene: TRBJ2-3
v_gene: TRBV5-4
len: 15
abundance: -
CDR3aa: CASLAGDHRGDTQYF
CDR3nt: TGTGCCAGTCTAGCGGGAGACCACAGGGGAGATACGCAGTATTTT

d_gene: TRBD1
j_gene: TRBJ1-3
v_gene: TRBV5-6
len: 15
abundance: -
CDR3aa: CASSTIQGAGNTIYF
CDR3nt: TGTGCCAGCAGCACCATACAGGGGGCCGGAAACACCATATATTTT

d_gene: -
j_gene: TRBJ1-1
v_gene: TRBV6-5
len: 14
abundance: -
CDR3aa: CASSSRRGNTEAFF
CDR3nt: TGTGCCAGCAGTTCTCGCAGGGGCAACACTGAAGCTTTCTTT

d_gene: -
j_gene: TRBJ1-2
v_gene: TRBV19
len: 13
abundance: once
CDR3aa: CASSRQDFYGYTF
CDR3nt: TGTGCCAGTAGTAGGCAGGACTTCTATGGCTACACCTTC